The rows below give T cell receptor beta chains drawn from one sample of a study of OX40 agonist ivuxolimab in advanced cancers. Sequenced by immunoSEQ multiplex PCR; TCRdb stores in-frame clones only, minus some. The repertoire consists of 60,000 or so clones, with around 90% occurring once and the leading ten covering around 10%. The sequencing here drew on CD4+ or CD8+ T cells sorted from blood, taken in a trial of the OX40 agonist ivuxolimab. The receptors here all came from an adult with an advanced solid tumor such as melanoma, head and neck, liver or kidney cancer. Both conserved end residues are part of each CDR3. A D gene is named only where the DNA matches it firmly. Clone size is not always given. Where it is, it says once, few, many or a class for expanded clones.

d_call	clone_size	v_call	j_call	cdr3_nt	cdr3_aa
TRBD1	-	TRBV18	TRBJ2-1	TGTGCCAGCTCACAAAATTGGGACAGGGCAACCTACAATGAGCAGTTCTTC	CASSQNWDRATYNEQFF
-	-	TRBV4-1	TRBJ1-1	TGCGCCAGCAGCCAAGCGGGATCCACGGGCACTGAAGCTTTCTTT	CASSQAGSTGTEAFF
-	-	TRBV10-3	TRBJ2-2	TGTGCCATCAGTGGGGGGGCCGGGGAGCTGTTTTTT	CAISGGAGELFF
TRBD1	few	TRBV11-3	TRBJ1-1	TGTGCCAGCAGCGGGACAGGGGGCACTGAAGCTTTCTTT	CASSGTGGTEAFF
TRBD2	-	TRBV18	TRBJ2-3	TGTGCCAGCTCACCTGGGACTAGCGGGAGGTATACGCAGTATTTT	CASSPGTSGRYTQYF
TRBD1	-	TRBV4-1	TRBJ1-2	TGCGCCAGCAGCCAAGCATCCGGGACAGGGGCCTATGGCTACACCTTC	CASSQASGTGAYGYTF
TRBD2	-	TRBV7-6	TRBJ2-5	TGTGCCAGCAGCTTGGGGACTAGCGGACCCCAAGAGACCCAGTACTTC	CASSLGTSGPQETQYF
-	once	TRBV18	TRBJ1-2	TGTGCCAGCTCACCCCACGGGCGAGGTTTCCTAACTAACTATGGCTACACCTTC	CASSPHGRGFLTNYGYTF
-	-	TRBV30	TRBJ1-1	TGTGCCTGGAGCAGACGGGGATACATGAACACTGAAGCTTTCTTT	CAWSRRGYMNTEAFF
TRBD1	once	TRBV4-1	TRBJ1-2	TGCGCCAGCAGCCAAGGACAGGGCACAATATATGGCTACACCTTC	CASSQGQGTIYGYTF
-	-	TRBV11-2	TRBJ2-5	TGTGCCAGCAGCTTAGATTGGGAGACCCAGTACTTC	CASSLDWETQYF
TRBD1	-	TRBV27	TRBJ2-3	TGTGCCAGCAGGTTGACAGGGGGAACAGATACGCAGTATTTT	CASRLTGGTDTQYF
-	-	TRBV15	TRBJ1-2	TGTGCCGCCAGCAGAGATCGTGGGGGACACTATGGCTACACCTTC	CAASRDRGGHYGYTF
-	few	TRBV10-3	TRBJ2-2	TGTGCCATCAGCGGCGACTCCGGGGAGCTGTTTTTT	CAISGDSGELFF
-	-	TRBV19	TRBJ1-1	TGTGCCAGTAGTATTTGGGGGCCGAACACTGAAGCTTTCTTT	CASSIWGPNTEAFF
-	-	TRBV14	TRBJ2-1	TGTGCCAGCAGCGTCGGACGTGGGGGGTACAATGAGCAGTTCTTC	CASSVGRGGYNEQFF
-	-	TRBV7-6	TRBJ2-7	TGTGCCAGCAGCTCCCAACCCTACGAGCAGTACTTC	CASSSQPYEQYF
-	-	TRBV5-6	TRBJ1-6	TGTGCCAGCAGCTTGGAGTCCAGATCACCCCTCCACTTT	CASSLESRSPLHF
-	-	TRBV5-1	TRBJ2-5	TGCGCCAGCAGCTTGCGTGAGGGGGGACAAGAGACCCAGTACTTC	CASSLREGGQETQYF
-	-	TRBV28	TRBJ2-5	TGTGCCAGCACCCGCCCGCCGGAGCAGTACTTC	CASTRPPEQYF
TRBD1	-	TRBV7-9	TRBJ1-1	TGTGCCAGCAGCCCACGGGACAGTACGGGAATGAACACTGAAGCTTTCTTT	CASSPRDSTGMNTEAFF
TRBD1	-	TRBV19	TRBJ1-5	TGTGCCAGTTCCCAATTACAGGGGGATAGCAATCAGCCCCAGCATTTT	CASSQLQGDSNQPQHF
-	-	TRBV5-6	TRBJ1-4	TGTGCCAGCAGCCCGGGGGCCAGGCTCGGTGAAAAACTGTTTTTT	CASSPGARLGEKLFF
TRBD1	-	TRBV19	TRBJ1-1	TGTGCCAGTACCCCCCCTCGGGCAGGGGGCCCTATGAACACTGAAGCTTTCTTT	CASTPPRAGGPMNTEAFF
-	-	TRBV6-5	TRBJ1-4	TGTGCCAGCAGTTACCTCGACAGGAATGAAAAACTGTTTTTT	CASSYLDRNEKLFF
-	-	TRBV4-3	TRBJ1-1	TGCGCCAGCAGCCACCCTAACGGAGGGAGTACTGAAGCTTTCTTT	CASSHPNGGSTEAFF
-	-	TRBV27	TRBJ1-1	TGTGCCAGCAGTTTATTGGGGGACACTGAAGCTTTCTTT	CASSLLGDTEAFF
TRBD2	-	TRBV19	TRBJ2-7	TGTGCCAGTAGTACGCCGGGACGGGGGGACGTGGAGCAGTACTTC	CASSTPGRGDVEQYF
-	-	TRBV11-2	TRBJ2-5	TGTGCCAGCAGCTTAGGAGAGACCCAGTACTTC	CASSLGETQYF
-	few	TRBV19	TRBJ1-4	TGTGCCAGTAGACCATCTTCTAGTGAAAAACTGTTTTTT	CASRPSSSEKLFF
-	-	TRBV5-1	TRBJ2-7	TGCGCCAGCAGCTCTCATCGGGACGGGACCTACGAGCAGTACTTC	CASSSHRDGTYEQYF
-	-	TRBV11-2	TRBJ2-1	TGTGCCAGCAGCTTAGGAGCGCAGGGAATAGACAATGAGCAGTTCTTC	CASSLGAQGIDNEQFF
-	-	TRBV4-3	TRBJ2-7	TGCGCCAGCAGCCGAGCGGACCCGGGGACGGGCGAGCAGTACTTC	CASSRADPGTGEQYF
-	-	TRBV5-1	TRBJ1-1	TGCGCCAGCAGCCCAATTCAATCTAACCCACTCGCTGAAGCTTTCTTT	CASSPIQSNPLAEAFF
-	-	TRBV15	TRBJ1-5	TGTGCCACCAGCAGAGAAGGGATTCAGCCCCAGCATTTT	CATSREGIQPQHF
-	-	TRBV6-5	TRBJ2-7	TGTGCCAGCAGTCAATGGCCGAGCTACGAGCAGTACTTC	CASSQWPSYEQYF
-	-	TRBV27	TRBJ2-7	TGTGCCAGCAGTTTACGTGCCCCCTACGAGCAGTACTTC	CASSLRAPYEQYF
-	once	TRBV6-5	TRBJ2-1	TGTGCCAGCAGTCCACCTCCCAGGGGTTACAATGAGCAGTTCTTC	CASSPPPRGYNEQFF
-	-	TRBV6-1	TRBJ2-7	TGTGCCAGCAGTTCCCGGGAATTCTCCTACGAGCAGTACTTC	CASSSREFSYEQYF
-	-	TRBV15	TRBJ1-2	TGTGCCACCAGCTCCCGGTCCCGCCCGCATAGCTACACCTTC	CATSSRSRPHSYTF
-	-	TRBV7-9	TRBJ2-3	TGTGCCAGCAGCCTCGGGTGGGGGGCATGGGATACGCAGTATTTT	CASSLGWGAWDTQYF
-	few	TRBV6-5	TRBJ2-7	TGTGCCAGCAGTTACTCATCTAGCGAGACCTACGAGCAGTACTTC	CASSYSSSETYEQYF
-	-	TRBV25-1	TRBJ2-7	TGTGCCAGCAGTATCACAGGAGACTACGAGCAGTACTTC	CASSITGDYEQYF
TRBD1	-	TRBV28	TRBJ1-1	TGTGCCAGCAGAGTGGAGACAGGGCAGCCGAACACTGAAGCTTTCTTT	CASRVETGQPNTEAFF
TRBD2	-	TRBV4-1	TRBJ2-1	TGCGCCAGCAGCCACCTAACTAGCGGGAGGCCCAATGAGCAGTTCTTC	CASSHLTSGRPNEQFF
TRBD1	-	TRBV6-4	TRBJ1-2	TGTGCCAGCAGTGTCTGGCAGGGGGCTAACTATGGCTACACCTTC	CASSVWQGANYGYTF
-	-	TRBV4-2	TRBJ1-2	TGTGCCAGCAGCCAAGGAGGGACCTTTGATGGCTACACCTTC	CASSQGGTFDGYTF
-	-	TRBV5-4	TRBJ1-4	TGTGCCAGCAGCTTGGCTGAGGCTAATGAAAAACTGTTTTTT	CASSLAEANEKLFF
TRBD1	-	TRBV4-1	TRBJ2-2	TGCGCCAGCAGCCGAGGGACAGGGGACGGGGAGCTGTTTTTT	CASSRGTGDGELFF
-	-	TRBV5-4	TRBJ2-7	TGTGCCAGCAGCTTGTGGATAGGCTCCTACGAGCAGTACTTC	CASSLWIGSYEQYF
-	-	TRBV19	TRBJ2-1	TGTGCCAGTAGTCCCGGAGTGTACAATGAGCAGTTCTTC	CASSPGVYNEQFF